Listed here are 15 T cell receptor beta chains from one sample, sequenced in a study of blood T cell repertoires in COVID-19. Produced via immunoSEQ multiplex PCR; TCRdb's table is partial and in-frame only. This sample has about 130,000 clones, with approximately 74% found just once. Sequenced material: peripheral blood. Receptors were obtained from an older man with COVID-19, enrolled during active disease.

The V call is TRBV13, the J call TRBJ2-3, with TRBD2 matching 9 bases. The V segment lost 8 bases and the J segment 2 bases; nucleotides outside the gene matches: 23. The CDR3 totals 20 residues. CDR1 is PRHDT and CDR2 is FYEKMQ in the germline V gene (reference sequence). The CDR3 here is CASLKDRRAGGSGTTDTQYF. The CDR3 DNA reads TGTGCCAGCCTTAAGGATCGTCGAGCGGGAGGCTCCGGGACCACAGATACGCAGTATTTT.

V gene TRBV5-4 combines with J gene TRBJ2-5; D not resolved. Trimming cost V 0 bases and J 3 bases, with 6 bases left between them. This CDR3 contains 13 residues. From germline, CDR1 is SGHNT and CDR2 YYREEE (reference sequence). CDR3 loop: CASSLASEETQYF. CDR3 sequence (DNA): TGTGCCAGCAGCTTGGCCAGCGAAGAGACCCAGTACTTC.

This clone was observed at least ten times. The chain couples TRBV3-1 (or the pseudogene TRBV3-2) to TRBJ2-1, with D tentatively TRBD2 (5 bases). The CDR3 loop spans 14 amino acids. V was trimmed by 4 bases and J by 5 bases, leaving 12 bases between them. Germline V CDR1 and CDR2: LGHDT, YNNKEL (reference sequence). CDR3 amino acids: CASSPPGSNNEQFF. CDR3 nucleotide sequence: TGTGCCAGCAGCCCTCCGGGATCTAACAATGAGCAGTTCTTC.

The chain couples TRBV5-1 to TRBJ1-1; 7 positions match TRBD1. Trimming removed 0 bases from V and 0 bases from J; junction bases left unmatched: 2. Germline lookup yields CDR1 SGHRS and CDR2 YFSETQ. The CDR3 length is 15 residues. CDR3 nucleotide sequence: TGCGCCAGCAGCTTGGCGACAGGGTTGAACACTGAAGCTTTCTTT. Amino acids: CASSLATGLNTEAFF.

In nucleotides, the CDR3 is TGTGCCTGGGGACCTTACTACGAGCAGTACTTC. Its protein is CAWGPYYEQYF. V and J are TRBV30 and TRBJ2-7; the D is unclear. Germline CDR1 is GTSNPN and CDR2 is SVGIG (reference sequence). The V and J ends lost 5 bases and 3 bases respectively, with 8 bases between them. CDR3 length: 11 amino acids.

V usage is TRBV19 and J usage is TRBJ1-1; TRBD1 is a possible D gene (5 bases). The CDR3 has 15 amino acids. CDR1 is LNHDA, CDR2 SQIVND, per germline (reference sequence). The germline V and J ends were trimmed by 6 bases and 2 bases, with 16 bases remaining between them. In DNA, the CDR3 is TGTGCCAGTAGCAGCCGGGGGACCCTTAACACTGAAGCTTTCTTT. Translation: CASSSRGTLNTEAFF.

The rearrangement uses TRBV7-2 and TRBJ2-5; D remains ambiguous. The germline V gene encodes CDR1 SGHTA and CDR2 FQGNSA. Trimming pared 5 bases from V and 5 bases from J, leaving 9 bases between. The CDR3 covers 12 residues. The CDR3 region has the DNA TGTGCCAGCAGCCCGTTTGCGGAGACCCAGTACTTC. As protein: CASSPFAETQYF.

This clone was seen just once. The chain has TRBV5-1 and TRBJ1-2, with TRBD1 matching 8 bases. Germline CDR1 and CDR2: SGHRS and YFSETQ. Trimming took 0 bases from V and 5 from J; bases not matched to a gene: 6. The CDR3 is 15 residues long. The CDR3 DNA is TGCGCCAGCAGCTTGGGGACAGGGCAAGGTTATGGCTACACCTTC. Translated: CASSLGTGQGYGYTF. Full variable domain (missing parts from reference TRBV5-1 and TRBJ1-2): KAGVTQTPRYLIKTRGQQVTLSCSPISGHRSVSWYQQTPGQGLQFLFEYFSETQRNKGNFPGRFSGRQFSNSRSEMNVSTLELGDSALYLCASSLGTGQGYGYTFGSGTRLTVV.

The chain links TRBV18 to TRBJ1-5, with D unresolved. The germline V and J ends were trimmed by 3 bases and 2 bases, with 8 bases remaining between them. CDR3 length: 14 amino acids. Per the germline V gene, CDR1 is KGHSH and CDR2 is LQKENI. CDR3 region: CASSPDIGNQPQHF. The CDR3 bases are TGTGCCAGCTCACCCGACATTGGCAATCAGCCCCAGCATTTT.

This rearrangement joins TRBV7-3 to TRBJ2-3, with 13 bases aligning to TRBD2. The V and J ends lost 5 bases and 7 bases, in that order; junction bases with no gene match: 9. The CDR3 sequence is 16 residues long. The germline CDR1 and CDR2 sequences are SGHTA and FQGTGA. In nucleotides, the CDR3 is TGTGCCAGCAGCCCGTCGGGACTAGCGGGGACGTATACGCAGTATTTT. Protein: CASSPSGLAGTYTQYF.

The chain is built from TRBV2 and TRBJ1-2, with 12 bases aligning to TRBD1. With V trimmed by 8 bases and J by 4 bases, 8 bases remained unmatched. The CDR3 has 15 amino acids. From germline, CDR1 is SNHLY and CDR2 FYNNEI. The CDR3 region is CASFGTGGAGYGYTF. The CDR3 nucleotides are TGTGCCAGCTTCGGGACAGGGGGCGCCGGCTATGGCTACACCTTC.

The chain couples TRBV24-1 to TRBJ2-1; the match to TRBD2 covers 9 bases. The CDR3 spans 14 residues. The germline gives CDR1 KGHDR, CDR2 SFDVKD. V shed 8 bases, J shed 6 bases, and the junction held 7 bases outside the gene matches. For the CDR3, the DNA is TGTGCCACCACTTCTAGCGGGAAAGCCAATGAGCAGTTCTTC. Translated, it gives CATTSSGKANEQFF.

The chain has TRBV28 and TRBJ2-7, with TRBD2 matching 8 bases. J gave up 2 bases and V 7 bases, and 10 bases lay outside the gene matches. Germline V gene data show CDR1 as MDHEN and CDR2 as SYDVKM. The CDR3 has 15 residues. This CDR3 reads CASNPAGEYPYEQYF. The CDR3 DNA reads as TGTGCCAGCAACCCAGCGGGAGAGTATCCCTACGAGCAGTACTTC. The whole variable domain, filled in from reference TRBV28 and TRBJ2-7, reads DVKVTQSSRYLVKRTGEKVFLECVQDMDHENMFWYRQDPGLGLRLIYFSYDVKMKEKGDIPEGYSVSREKKERFSLILESASTNQTSMYLCASNPAGEYPYEQYFGPGTRLTVT.

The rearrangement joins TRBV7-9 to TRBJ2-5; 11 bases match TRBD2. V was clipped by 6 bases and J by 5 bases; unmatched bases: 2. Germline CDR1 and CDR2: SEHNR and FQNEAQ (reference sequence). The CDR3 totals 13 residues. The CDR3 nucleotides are TGTGCCAGCAGACTAGCGGGAGCGGAGACCCAGTACTTC. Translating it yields CASRLAGAETQYF.

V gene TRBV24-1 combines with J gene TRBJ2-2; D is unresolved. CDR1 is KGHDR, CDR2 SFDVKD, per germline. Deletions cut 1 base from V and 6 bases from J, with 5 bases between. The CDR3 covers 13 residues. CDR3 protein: CATSDFYPGELFF. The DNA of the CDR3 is TGTGCCACCAGTGATTTCTACCCCGGGGAGCTGTTTTTT.